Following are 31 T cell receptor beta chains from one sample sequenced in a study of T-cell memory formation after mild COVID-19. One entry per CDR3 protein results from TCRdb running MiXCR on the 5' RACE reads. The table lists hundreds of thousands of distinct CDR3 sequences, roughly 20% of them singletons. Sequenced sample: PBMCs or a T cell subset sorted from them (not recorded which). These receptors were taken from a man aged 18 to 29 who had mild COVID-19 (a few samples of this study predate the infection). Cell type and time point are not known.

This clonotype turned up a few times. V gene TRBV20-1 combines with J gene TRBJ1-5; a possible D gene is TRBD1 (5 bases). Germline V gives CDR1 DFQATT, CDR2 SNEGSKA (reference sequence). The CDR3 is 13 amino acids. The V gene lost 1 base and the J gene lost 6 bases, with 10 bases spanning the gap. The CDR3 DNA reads TGCAGTGCTAGAGGAGGGGTGGGTCAGCCCCAGCATTTT. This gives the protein CSARGGVGQPQHF.

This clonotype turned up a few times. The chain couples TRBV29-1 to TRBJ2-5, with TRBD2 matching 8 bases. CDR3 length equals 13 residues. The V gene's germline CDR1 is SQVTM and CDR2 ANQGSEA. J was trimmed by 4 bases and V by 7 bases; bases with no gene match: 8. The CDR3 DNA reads TGCAGCGCAGCCGGGACTAGTTTAGAGACCCAGTACTTC. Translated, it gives CSAAGTSLETQYF.

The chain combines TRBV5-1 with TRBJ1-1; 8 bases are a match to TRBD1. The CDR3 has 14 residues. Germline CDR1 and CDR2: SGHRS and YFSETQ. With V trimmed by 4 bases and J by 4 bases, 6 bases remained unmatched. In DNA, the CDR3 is TGCGCCAGCAGCGTAACAGGGGGGGGCACTGAAGCTTTCTTT. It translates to CASSVTGGGTEAFF.

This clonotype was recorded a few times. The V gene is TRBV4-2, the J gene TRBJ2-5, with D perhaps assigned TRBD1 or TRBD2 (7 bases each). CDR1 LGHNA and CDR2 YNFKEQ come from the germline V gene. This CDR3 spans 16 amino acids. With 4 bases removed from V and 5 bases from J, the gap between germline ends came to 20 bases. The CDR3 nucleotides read TGTGCCAGCAGCCCAGGGGGGGGGAGATTTGGTGAGACCCAGTACTTC. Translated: CASSPGGGRFGETQYF.

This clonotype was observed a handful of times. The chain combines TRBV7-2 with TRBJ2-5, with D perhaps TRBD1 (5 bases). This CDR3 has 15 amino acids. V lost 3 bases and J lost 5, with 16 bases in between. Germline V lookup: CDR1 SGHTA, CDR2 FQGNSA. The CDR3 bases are TGTGCCAGCAGCTTCCATGCAGGGAAGGAGGAGACCCAGTACTTC. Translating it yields CASSFHAGKEETQYF. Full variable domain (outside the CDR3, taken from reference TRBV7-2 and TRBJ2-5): GAGVSQSPSNKVTEKGKDVELRCDPISGHTALYWYRQSLGQGLEFLIYFQGNSAPDKSGLPSDRFSAERTGGSVSTLTIQRTQQEDSAVYLCASSFHAGKEETQYFGPGTRLLVL.

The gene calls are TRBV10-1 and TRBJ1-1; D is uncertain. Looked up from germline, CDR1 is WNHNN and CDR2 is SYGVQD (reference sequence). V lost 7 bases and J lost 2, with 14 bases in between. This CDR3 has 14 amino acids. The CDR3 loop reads CASTSWSENTEAFF. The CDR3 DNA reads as TGCGCCAGCACCTCGTGGTCCGAAAACACTGAAGCTTTCTTT.

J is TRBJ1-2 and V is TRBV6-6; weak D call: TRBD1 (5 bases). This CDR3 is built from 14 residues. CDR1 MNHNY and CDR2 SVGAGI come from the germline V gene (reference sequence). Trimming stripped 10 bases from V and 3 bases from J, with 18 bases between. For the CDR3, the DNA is TGTGCCACCCAACCTGGTTCGGGGGACTATGGCTACACCTTC. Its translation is CATQPGSGDYGYTF.

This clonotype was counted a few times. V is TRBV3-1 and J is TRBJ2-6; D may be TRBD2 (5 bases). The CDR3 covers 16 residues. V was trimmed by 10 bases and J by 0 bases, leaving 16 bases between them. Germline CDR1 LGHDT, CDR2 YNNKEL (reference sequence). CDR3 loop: CATSRGFFSGANVLTF. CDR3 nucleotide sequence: TGTGCCACCTCACGGGGATTCTTCTCTGGGGCCAACGTCCTGACTTTC.

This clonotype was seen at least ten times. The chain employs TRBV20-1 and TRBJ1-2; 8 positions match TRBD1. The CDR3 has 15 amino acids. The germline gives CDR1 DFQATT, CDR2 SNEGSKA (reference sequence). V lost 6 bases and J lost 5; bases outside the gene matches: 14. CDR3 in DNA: TGCAGTGCCCCGGACAGGGACAGCCTTTCATATGGCTACACCTTC. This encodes CSAPDRDSLSYGYTF.

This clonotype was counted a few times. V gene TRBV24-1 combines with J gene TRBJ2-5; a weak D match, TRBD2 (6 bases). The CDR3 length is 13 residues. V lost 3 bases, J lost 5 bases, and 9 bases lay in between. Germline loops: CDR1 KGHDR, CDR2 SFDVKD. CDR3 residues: CATSDPAGETQYF. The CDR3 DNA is TGTGCCACCAGTGATCCTGCGGGGGAGACCCAGTACTTC.

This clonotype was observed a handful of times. The CDR3 nucleotides read TGTGCCAGCAGCCCCCGCGTGTTGAATGAGCAGTTCTTC. The encoded protein is CASSPRVLNEQFF. The chain carries TRBV7-8 and TRBJ2-1; D gene unclear. The V end was cut by 5 bases, the J end by 7 bases, with 12 bases between. The CDR3 contains 13 residues. Germline V CDR1 and CDR2: SGHVS, FQNEAQ.

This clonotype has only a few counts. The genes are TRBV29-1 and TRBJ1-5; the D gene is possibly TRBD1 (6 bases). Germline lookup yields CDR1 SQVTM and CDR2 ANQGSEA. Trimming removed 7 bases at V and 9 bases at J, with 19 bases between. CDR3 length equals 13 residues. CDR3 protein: CSARDNLGSPQHF. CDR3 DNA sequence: TGCAGCGCCCGGGACAACCTTGGATCGCCCCAGCATTTT.

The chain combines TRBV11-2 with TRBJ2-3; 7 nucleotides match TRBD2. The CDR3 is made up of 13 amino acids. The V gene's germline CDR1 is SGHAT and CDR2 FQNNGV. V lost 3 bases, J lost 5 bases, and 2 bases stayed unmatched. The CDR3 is CASSFRGEDTQYF. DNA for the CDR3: TGTGCCAGCAGCTTCCGGGGGGAAGATACGCAGTATTTT.

CDR3 sequence (DNA): TGTGCCAGCAGTCACCGGGCCCCGAGCACTGAAGCTTTCTTT. Translated: CASSHRAPSTEAFF. The V and J genes are TRBV6-2 or TRBV6-3 and TRBJ1-1; D unresolved. Germline V lookup: CDR1 MNHEY, CDR2 SVGEGT. V lost 5 bases and J lost 4, with 14 bases in between. This CDR3 has 14 amino acids.

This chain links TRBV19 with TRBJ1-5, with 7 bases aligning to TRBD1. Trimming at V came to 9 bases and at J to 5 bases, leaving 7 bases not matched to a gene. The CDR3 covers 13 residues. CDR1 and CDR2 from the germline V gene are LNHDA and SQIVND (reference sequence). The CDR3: CASRDRVHQPQHF. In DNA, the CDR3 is TGTGCCAGCCGGGACAGAGTGCATCAGCCCCAGCATTTT.

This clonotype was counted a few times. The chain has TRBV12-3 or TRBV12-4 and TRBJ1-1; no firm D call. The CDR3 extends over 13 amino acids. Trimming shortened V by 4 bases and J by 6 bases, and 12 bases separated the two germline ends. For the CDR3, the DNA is TGTGCCAGCAGTTGGGTAGGGAGGGCTGAAGCTTTCTTT. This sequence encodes CASSWVGRAEAFF.

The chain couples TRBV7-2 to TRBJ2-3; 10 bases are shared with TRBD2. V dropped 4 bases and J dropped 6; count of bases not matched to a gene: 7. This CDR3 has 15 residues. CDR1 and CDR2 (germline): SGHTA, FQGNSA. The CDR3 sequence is CASSYTSGVTDTQYF. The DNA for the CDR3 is TGTGCCAGCAGCTACACTAGCGGGGTCACGGATACGCAGTATTTT.

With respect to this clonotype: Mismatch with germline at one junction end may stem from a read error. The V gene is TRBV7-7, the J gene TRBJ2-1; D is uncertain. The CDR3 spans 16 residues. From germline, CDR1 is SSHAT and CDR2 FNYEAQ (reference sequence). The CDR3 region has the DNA TGTGCTAGCAGCTTACTTCCGGCAGGAGCATACAATGAGCAGTTCTTC. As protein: CASSLLPAGAYNEQFF.

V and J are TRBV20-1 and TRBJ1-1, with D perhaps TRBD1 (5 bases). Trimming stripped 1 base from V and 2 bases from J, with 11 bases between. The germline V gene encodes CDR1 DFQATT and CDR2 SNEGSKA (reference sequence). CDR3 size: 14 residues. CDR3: CSARVRVGNTEAFF. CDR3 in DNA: TGCAGTGCTAGAGTCAGGGTCGGCAACACTGAAGCTTTCTTT.

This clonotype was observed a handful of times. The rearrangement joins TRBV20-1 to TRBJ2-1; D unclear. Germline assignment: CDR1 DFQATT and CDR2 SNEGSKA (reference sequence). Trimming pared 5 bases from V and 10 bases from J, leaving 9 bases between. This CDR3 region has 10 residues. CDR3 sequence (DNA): TGCAGTGCTCCCCTCGTGGAGCAGTTCTTC. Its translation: CSAPLVEQFF.

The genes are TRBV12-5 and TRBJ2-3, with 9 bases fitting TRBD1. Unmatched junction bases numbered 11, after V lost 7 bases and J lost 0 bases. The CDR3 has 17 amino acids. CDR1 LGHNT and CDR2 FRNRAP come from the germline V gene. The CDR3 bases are TGTGCTAGTGCCCCCTTAAACAGGGGGCGTAGCACAGATACGCAGTATTTT. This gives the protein CASAPLNRGRSTDTQYF.

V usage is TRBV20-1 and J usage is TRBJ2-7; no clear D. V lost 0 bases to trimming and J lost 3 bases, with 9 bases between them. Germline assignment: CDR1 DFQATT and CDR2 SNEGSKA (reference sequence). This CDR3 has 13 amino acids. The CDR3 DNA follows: TGCAGTGCTAGAGATTCACCTGGCTACGAGCAGTACGTC. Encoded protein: CSARDSPGYEQYV.

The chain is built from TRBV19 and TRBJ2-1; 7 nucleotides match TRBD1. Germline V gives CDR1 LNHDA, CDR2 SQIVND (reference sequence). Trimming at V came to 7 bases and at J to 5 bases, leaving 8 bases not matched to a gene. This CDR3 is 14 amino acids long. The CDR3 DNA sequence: TGTGCCAGTACACCGGGACAGAGTAACAATGAGCAGTTCTTC. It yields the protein CASTPGQSNNEQFF.

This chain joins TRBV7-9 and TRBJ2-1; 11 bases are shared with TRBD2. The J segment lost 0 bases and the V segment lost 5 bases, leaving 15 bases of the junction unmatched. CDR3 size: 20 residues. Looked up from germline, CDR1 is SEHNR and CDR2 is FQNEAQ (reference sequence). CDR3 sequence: CASSPRGSSGGPSSYNEQFF. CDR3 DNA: TGTGCCAGCAGCCCAAGAGGCTCTAGCGGGGGGCCGAGCTCCTACAATGAGCAGTTCTTC. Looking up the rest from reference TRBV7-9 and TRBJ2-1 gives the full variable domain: DTGVSQNPRHKITKRGQNVTFRCDPISEHNRLYWYRQTLGQGPEFLTYFQNEAQLEKSRLLSDRFSAERPKGSFSTLEIQRTEQGDSAMYLCASSPRGSSGGPSSYNEQFFGPGTRLTVL.

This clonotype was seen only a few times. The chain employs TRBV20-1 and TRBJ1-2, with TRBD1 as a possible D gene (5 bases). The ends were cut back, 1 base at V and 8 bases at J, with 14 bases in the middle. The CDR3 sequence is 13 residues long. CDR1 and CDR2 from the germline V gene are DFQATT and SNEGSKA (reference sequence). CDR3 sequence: CSARVGAGRGYTF. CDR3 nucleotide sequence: TGCAGTGCTAGAGTAGGGGCAGGGCGAGGCTACACCTTC.

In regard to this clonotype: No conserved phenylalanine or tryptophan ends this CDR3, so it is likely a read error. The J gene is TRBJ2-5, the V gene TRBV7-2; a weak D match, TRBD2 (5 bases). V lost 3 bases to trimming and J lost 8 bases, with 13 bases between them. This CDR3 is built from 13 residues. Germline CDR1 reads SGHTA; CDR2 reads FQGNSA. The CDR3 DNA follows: TGTGCCAGCAGCTTGAGTAGGGAGAGAACCCAGTACATC. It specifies CASSLSRERTQYI.

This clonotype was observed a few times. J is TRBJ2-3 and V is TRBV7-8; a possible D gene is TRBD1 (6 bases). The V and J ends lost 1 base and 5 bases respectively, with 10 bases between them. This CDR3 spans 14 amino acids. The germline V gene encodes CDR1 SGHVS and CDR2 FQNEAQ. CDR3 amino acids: CASSLGVGGDTQYF. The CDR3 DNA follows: TGTGCCAGCAGCTTAGGGGTAGGGGGAGATACGCAGTATTTT.

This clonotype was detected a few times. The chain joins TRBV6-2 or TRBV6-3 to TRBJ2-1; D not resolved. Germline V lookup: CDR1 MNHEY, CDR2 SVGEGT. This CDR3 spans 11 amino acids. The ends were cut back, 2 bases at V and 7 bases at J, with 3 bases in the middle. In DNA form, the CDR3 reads TGTGCCAGCAGTTACCCGAATGAGCAGTTCTTC. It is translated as CASSYPNEQFF.

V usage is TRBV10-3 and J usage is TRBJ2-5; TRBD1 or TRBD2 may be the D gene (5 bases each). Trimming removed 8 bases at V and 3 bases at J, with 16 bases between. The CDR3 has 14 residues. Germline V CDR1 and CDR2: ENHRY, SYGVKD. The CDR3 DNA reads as TGTGCCATCTCGAGAGGGACGGTAGAAGAGACCCAGTACTTC. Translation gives CAISRGTVEETQYF.

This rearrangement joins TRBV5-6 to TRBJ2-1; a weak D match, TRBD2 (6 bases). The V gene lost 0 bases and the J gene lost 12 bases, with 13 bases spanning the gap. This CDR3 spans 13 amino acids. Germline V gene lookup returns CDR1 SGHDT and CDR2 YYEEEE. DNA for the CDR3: TGTGCCAGCAGCTTGGCGAGGGCCGGGAGGCAGTTCTTC. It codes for CASSLARAGRQFF.

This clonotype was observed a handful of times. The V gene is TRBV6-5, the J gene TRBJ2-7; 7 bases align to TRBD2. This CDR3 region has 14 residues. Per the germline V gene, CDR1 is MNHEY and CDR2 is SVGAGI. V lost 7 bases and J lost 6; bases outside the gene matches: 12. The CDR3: CASIPGGPGPEQYV. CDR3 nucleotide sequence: TGTGCCAGCATCCCGGGGGGACCCGGCCCCGAGCAGTACGTC.